This T cell receptor (beta chain) appears in the sequencing data of a study of T-cell reconstitution after alpha-beta-depleted transplantation in children. The TCRbeta library incorporated unique molecular identifiers. TCRdb called the PCR reads again in MiXCR, with one record for every CDR3 protein. The table includes hundreds of thousands of distinct CDR3 sequences, over 9.5% detected once. This CDR3 contains 13 residues. V was trimmed by 7 bases and J by 2 bases, leaving 11 bases between them. In this sample, this clonotype turned up a few times. The receptor was isolated from a human donor who donated a stem cell graft to a child with acute myeloid leukemia. Sequencing used PBMCs from the stem cell graft donor, obtained from the stem cell graft. The gene calls are TRBV12-3 or TRBV12-4 and TRBJ2-5; the D gene is possibly TRBD2 (6 bases). CDR3 residues: CASTTGLQETQYF. Written as DNA, the CDR3 is TGTGCCAGCACTACCGGACTACAAGAGACCCAGTACTTC.